This T cell receptor beta chain emerged from a study of T cells after yellow fever vaccination. Study-wide context: For low cell numbers, libraries were made with SMART-Seq v4 Ultra Low Input.

5'RACE template switching generated TCR cDNA, adding a universal primer site and UMIs. TCRdb redid the calling of the 5' RACE reads with MiXCR, one entry per CDR3 protein. The sample records more than 65,000 distinct CDR3 sequences, around 6.2% being singletons. This clonotype was seen repeatedly, ten times or more. The CDR3 covers 12 residues. Germline lookup yields CDR1 SQVTM and CDR2 ANQGSEA. V lost 7 bases and J lost 6, with 14 bases in between. Sequenced here: CD4+ T cells sorted from PBMCs, sampled around 16 days after the first yellow fever vaccination. The chain employs TRBV29-1 and TRBJ2-3; D ambiguous. The clonotype comes from a man in his late teens or twenties who received the YFV17D yellow fever vaccine. The DNA of the CDR3 is TGCAGCGAATCTAGAGCTGGGGATACGCAGTATTTT. This encodes CSESRAGDTQYF.